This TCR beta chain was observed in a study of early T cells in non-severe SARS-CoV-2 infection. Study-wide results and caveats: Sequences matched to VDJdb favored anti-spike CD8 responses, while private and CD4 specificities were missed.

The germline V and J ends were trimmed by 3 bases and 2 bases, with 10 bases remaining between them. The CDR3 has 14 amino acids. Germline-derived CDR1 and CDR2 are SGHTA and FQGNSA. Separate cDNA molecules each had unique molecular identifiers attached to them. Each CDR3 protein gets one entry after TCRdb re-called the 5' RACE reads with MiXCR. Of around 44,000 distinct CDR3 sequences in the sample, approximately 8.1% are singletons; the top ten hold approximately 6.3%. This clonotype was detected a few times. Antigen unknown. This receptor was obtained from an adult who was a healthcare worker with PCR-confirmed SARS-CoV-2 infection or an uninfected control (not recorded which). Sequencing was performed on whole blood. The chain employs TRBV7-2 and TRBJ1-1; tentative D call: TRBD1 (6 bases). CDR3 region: CASSFPTGNTEAFF. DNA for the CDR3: TGTGCCAGCAGCTTCCCGACAGGAAACACTGAAGCTTTCTTT.